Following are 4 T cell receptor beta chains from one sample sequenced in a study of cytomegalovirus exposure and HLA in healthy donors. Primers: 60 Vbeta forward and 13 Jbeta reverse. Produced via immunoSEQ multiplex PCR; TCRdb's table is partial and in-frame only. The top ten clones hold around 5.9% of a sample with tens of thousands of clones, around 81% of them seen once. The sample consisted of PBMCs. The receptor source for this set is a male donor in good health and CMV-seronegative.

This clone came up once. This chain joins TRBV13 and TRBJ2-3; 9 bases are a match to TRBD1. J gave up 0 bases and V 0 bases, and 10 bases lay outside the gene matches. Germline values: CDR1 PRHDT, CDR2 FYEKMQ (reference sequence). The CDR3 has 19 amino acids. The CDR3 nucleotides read TGTGCCAGCAGCTTAGGGACCGACAGGGGGTTCTCTAGCACAGATACGCAGTATTTT. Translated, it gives CASSLGTDRGFSSTDTQYF.

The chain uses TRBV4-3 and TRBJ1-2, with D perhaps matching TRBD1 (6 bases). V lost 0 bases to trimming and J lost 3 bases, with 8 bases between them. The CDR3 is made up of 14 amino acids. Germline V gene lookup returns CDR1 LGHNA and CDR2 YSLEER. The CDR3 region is CASSQERGYYGYTF. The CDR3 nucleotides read TGCGCCAGCAGCCAAGAAAGGGGGTACTATGGCTACACCTTC.

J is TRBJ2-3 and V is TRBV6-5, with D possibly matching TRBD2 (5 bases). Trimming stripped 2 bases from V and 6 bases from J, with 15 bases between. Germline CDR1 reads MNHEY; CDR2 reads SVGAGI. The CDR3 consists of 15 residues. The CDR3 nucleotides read TGTGCCAGCAGTTACGGTGGCGGCCTAGCCGATACGCAGTATTTT. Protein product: CASSYGGGLADTQYF.

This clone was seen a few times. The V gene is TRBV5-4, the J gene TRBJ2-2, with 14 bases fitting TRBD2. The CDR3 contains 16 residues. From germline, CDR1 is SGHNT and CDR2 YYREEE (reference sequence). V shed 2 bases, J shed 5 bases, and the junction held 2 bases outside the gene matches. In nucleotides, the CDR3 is TGTGCCAGCAGCTTCGGACTAGCGGGGGGTACCGGGGAGCTGTTTTTT. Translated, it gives CASSFGLAGGTGELFF.